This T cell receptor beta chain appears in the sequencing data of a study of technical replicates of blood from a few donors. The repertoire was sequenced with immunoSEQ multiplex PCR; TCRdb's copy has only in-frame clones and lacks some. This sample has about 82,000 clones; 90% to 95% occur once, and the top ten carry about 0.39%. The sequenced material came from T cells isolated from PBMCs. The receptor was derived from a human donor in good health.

The CDR3 coding sequence is TGTGCCAGCACGGGACAGGGATCGAAGGAGCAGTACTTC. Its translation: CASTGQGSKEQYF. The chain employs TRBV5-4 and TRBJ2-7; 9 nucleotides agree with TRBD1. CDR3 length: 13 amino acids. Unmatched junction bases numbered 8, after V lost 6 bases and J lost 7 bases. CDR1 is SGHNT and CDR2 is YYREEE in the germline V gene (reference sequence).